This T cell receptor (beta chain) was identified in a study of blood T cells in healthy people across ages (dated by TCRdb to 2013 to 2016). Notes on the research overall: In model experiments, template switching captured about one uniquely barcoded TCR beta cDNA molecule for every two T cells. The donors were divided into four age groups: young (average roughly 17 years), middle-aged (roughly 42), aged (approximately 62) and long-lived (more than 75). The study measured age-related changes in TCR beta repertoire diversity using deep sequencing normalized with unique cDNA molecular identifiers. To avoid experimental bias, donors of different ages were distributed randomly across sequencing lanes. Using the same blood draw, the study looked at two additional independent replicas of 1 million unique cDNA reads for two donors, one aged 18 to 30 and the other aged 80 or older.

Broader findings and caveats from the paper: Compared with the aged group, the long-lived group had more naive CD4+ T cells, fewer expanded clones and increased TCR diversity, a pattern suggesting age selection. Donor CMV infection status was unknown, potentially confounding age-related changes in expanded clonotypes. As age increased, observed TCR beta diversity per million T cells dropped in a roughly linear way, and a significant reduction was already evident by age approximately 40. Bulk unsorted PBMC profiling prevented conclusive comparison of naive and antigen-experienced compartments. Estimates of total diversity based on one million sequenced T cells were considered lower bounds and underestimates. A strong correlation was found between observed TCR beta diversity and the percentage of naive T cells measured by flow cytometry.

In this sample, this clonotype turned up a few times. The antigen this receptor binds is unknown. No much larger clonotype is one base removed from it; base qualities were not supplied. The approximately 41 donors, aged about 6 to 95 years, were systemically healthy Caucasian individuals from Russia. Ten milliliters of peripheral blood were drawn from each donor into EDTA-treated Vacutainer tubes. Ficoll-Paque density-gradient centrifugation was used to isolate PBMCs, with at least 7 million per sample. Total RNA was extracted from PBMCs with Trizol reagent, with at least 6 micrograms obtained per sample. The percentages of naive CD45RAhigh/CD27high T cells were determined by flow cytometry on a PBMC aliquot from every donor. Library method: 5' RACE. This sample was sequenced with an Illumina HiSeq 2500. A second PCR of roughly 6 to 11 cycles was run with a J-beta primer mix and a sample-barcoded 5' primer. A unique molecular identifier was introduced onto each TCR beta cDNA molecule by a template-switch 5' adaptor carrying 12 random nucleotides. Each sample yielded at least 2.5 million CDR3-containing paired-end reads. All of the RNA was converted into first-strand cDNA using the Mint cDNA synthesis kit, with a TRBC-specific oligonucleotide serving as the primer. Following uracil-DNA glycosylase treatment, a first 18-cycle PCR with universal primers M1SS and BC2_uni_R was performed on all cDNA. The original pipeline was this. Each sample was normalized by randomly selecting 1 million high-quality reads, each carrying a distinct molecular identifier. Reads sharing molecular identifiers were discarded rather than binned into consensus sequences. CDR3 identification, clonotype clustering and error correction used MiTCR with a Q25 quality threshold and the strictest error-elimination algorithm. A nonparametric unseen species model using Euler transformation provided a lower-bound estimate of total TCR beta diversity. TCRdb cleaned the public reads at Q25 with fastp, built clones with MiXCR and kept in-frame beta chains. Identical CDR3 protein sequences are pooled into one entry, listed with their most common genes and DNA. TCRdb's processing, not the study's, gives the V and J calls here. Here the sample has 910,000 or so distinct CDR3 sequences; roughly 51% occur a single time. The biggest ten clones account for about a fifth of the sample.

V drops 0 bases and J drops 5 bases, leaving 17 bases in between. The CDR3 numbers 16 residues from cysteine through phenylalanine. The entry retains the CDR3 DNA only, 48 bases that are in frame from base 1. Taken from the germline V gene, the CDR1 and CDR2 loops are LGHNA and YSLEER. The sequencing sample was made of blood. The TCR originated in a woman in her sixties or seventies in good health. The sequence is built from TRBV4-3 and TRBJ2-7; the D segment cannot be called with confidence. The CDR3 corresponds to CASSQDLTGVTHEQYF. The DNA sequence follows: TGCGCCAGCAGCCAAGATCTCACTGGCGTAACCCACGAGCAGTACTTC.